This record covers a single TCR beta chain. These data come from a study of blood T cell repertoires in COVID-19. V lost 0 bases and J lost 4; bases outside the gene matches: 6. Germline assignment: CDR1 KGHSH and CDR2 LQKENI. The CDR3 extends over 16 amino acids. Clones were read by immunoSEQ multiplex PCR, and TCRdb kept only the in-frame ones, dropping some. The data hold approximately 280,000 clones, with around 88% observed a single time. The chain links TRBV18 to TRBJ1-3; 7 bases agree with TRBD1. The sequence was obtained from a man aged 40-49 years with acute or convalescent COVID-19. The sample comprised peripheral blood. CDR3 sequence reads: CASSPPITGAGNTIYF. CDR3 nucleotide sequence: TGTGCCAGCTCACCACCTATCACAGGGGCGGGAAACACCATATATTTT.